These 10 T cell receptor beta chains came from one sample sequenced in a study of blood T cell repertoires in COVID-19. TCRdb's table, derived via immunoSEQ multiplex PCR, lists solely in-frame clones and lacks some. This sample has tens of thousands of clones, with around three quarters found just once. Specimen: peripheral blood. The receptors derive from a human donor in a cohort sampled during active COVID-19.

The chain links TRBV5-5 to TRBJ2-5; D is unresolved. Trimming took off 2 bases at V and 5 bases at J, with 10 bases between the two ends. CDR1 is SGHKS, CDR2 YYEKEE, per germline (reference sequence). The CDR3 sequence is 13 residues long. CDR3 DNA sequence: TGTGCCAGCAGCTTAGCCATCGGGGAGACCCAGTACTTC. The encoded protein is CASSLAIGETQYF.

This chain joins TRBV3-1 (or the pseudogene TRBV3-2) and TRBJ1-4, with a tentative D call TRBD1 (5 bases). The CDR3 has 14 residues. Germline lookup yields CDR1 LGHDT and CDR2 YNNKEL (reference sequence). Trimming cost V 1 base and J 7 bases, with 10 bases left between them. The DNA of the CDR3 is TGTGCCAGCAGCCAAGCGGGGGGTAGTGAAAAACTGTTTTTT. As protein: CASSQAGGSEKLFF.

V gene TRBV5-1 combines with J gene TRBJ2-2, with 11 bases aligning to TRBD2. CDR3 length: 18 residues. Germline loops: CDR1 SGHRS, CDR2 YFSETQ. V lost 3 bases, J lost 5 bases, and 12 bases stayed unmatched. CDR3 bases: TGCGCCAGCAGCTCGGGACTAGCGGTGTCACGGGAGACCGGGGAGCTGTTTTTT. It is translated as CASSSGLAVSRETGELFF.

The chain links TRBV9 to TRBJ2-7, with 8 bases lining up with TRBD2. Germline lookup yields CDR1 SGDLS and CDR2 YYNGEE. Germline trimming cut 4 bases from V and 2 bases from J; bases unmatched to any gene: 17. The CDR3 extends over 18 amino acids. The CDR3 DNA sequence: TGTGCCAGCAGCAAGTGGGGCGAGTTGAAGCGGGGGACCTACGAGCAGTACTTC. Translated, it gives CASSKWGELKRGTYEQYF. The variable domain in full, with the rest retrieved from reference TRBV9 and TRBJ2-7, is DSGVTQTPKHLITATGQRVTLRCSPRSGDLSVYWYQQSLDQGLQFLIQYYNGEERAKGNILERFSAQQFPDLHSELNLSSLELGDSALYFCASSKWGELKRGTYEQYFGPGTRLTVT.

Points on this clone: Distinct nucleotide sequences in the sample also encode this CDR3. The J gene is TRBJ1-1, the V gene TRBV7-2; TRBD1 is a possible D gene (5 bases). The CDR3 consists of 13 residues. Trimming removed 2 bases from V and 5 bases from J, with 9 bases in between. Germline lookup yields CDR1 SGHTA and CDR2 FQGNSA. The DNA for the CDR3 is TGTGCCAGCAGCTTAAGGAGGGGTACTGAAGCTTTCTTT. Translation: CASSLRRGTEAFF.

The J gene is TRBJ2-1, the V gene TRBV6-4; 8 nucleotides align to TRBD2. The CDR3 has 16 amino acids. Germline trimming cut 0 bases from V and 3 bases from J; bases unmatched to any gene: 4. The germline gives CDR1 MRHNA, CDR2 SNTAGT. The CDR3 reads CASSDSSLAGYNEQFF. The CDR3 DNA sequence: TGTGCCAGCAGTGACTCGTCTCTAGCGGGCTACAATGAGCAGTTCTTC.

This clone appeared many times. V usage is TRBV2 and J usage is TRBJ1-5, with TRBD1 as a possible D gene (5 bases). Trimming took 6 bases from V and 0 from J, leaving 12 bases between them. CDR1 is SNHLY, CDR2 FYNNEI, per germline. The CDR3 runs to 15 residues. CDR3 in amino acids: CASRGGDYSNQPQHF. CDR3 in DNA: TGTGCCAGCAGGGGAGGGGACTATAGCAATCAGCCCCAGCATTTT.

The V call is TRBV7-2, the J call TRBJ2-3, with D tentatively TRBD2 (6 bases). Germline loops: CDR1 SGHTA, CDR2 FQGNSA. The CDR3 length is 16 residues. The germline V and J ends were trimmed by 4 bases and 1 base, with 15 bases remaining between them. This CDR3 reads CASSSWRESGTDTQYF. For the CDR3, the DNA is TGTGCCAGCAGCTCCTGGCGGGAATCGGGCACAGATACGCAGTATTTT.

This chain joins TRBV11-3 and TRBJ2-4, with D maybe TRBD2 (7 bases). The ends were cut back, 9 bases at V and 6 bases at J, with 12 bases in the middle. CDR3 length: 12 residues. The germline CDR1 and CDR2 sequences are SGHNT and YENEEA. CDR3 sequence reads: CASEGGGNIQYF. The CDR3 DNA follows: TGTGCCAGTGAGGGAGGGGGAAACATTCAGTACTTC.

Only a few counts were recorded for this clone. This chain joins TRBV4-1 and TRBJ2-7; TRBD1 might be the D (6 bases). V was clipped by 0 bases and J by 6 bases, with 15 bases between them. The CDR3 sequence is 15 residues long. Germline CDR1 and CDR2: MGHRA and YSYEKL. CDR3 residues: CASSQDDRSLGEQYF. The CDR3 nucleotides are TGCGCCAGCAGCCAAGATGACAGGAGCCTCGGCGAGCAGTACTTC.